The 23 T cell receptor beta chains below were found in one sample sequenced in a study of vaccination effects on CD4 cells after COVID-19. The data were produced by immunoSEQ multiplex PCR, yet TCRdb's version contains in-frame clones alone and is incomplete. The table lists 30,000 to 35,000 clones, about 80% of them singletons. Their target antigens are unknown. Sequencing in the ViraFEST assay came after antigen-specific CD4+ T cells had been expanded with viral peptide pools, which were used to stimulate PBMC. Following a roughly 10-day culture, CD4+ T cells were purified. According to the study, vaccine recipients showed no prior SARS-CoV-2 infection and negative nucleocapsid antibodies. The sequencing here drew on CD4+ T cells from PBMCs cultured with HCoV-OC43 spike peptides, taken before COVID-19 vaccination. Indicated subset: HCoV-OC43 spike overlapping peptide pool stimulation. Receptors were obtained from a human donor who received a COVID-19 vaccine.

This chain's CDR3 is CASSLSGTGGKNTEAFF. Here the CDR3 DNA reads TGTGCCAGCAGTTTATCGGGGACAGGGGGGAAGAACACTGAAGCTTTCTTT. The chain links TRBV27 to TRBJ1-1; 11 bases align to TRBD1. The germline gives CDR1 MNHEY, CDR2 SMNVEV (reference sequence). The CDR3 runs 17 residues. Trimming removed 0 bases from V and 1 base from J; junction bases left unmatched: 4.

The chain joins TRBV2 to TRBJ2-2; a possible D gene is TRBD2 (6 bases). The CDR3 spans 13 residues. Germline CDR1 SNHLY, CDR2 FYNNEI. V was shortened by 6 bases and J by 7 bases, with 12 bases between the two germline ends. The CDR3 region has the DNA TGTGCCAGCAGGATACGGGGGTTCGGGGAGCTGTTTTTT. Protein product: CASRIRGFGELFF.

V and J are TRBV7-9 and TRBJ1-2, with TRBD1 as a possible D gene (6 bases). V was trimmed by 4 bases and J by 6 bases, leaving 18 bases between them. Germline CDR1 SEHNR, CDR2 FQNEAQ (reference sequence). The CDR3 runs to 15 residues. CDR3 in amino acids: CASSSDGSGADGYTF. The CDR3 DNA is TGTGCCAGCAGCTCCGATGGGTCGGGGGCGGATGGCTACACCTTC.

The rearrangement joins TRBV2 to TRBJ2-3; D may be TRBD2 (5 bases). Per the germline V gene, CDR1 is SNHLY and CDR2 is FYNNEI. Trimming shortened V by 6 bases and J by 6 bases, and 10 bases separated the two germline ends. This CDR3 is built from 12 residues. CDR3 nucleotides: TGTGCCAGCAGCCCACTAGAGGATACGCAGTATTTT. This codes for CASSPLEDTQYF. Drawing the rest from reference TRBV2 and TRBJ2-3, the complete variable domain is EPEVTQTPSHQVTQMGQEVILRCVPISNHLYFYWYRQILGQKVEFLVSFYNNEISEKSEIFDDQFSVERPDGSNFTLKIRSTKLEDSAMYFCASSPLEDTQYFGPGTRLTVL.

The J gene is TRBJ2-1, the V gene TRBV6-5; D remains ambiguous. Germline V gene data show CDR1 as MNHEY and CDR2 as SVGAGI. The CDR3 is 14 amino acids. Trimming shortened V by 0 bases and J by 4 bases, and 7 bases separated the two germline ends. CDR3 in DNA: TGTGCCAGCAGTTACTCTCGGGTGTACAATGAGCAGTTCTTC. Translating it yields CASSYSRVYNEQFF.

This chain connects TRBV7-9 to TRBJ2-3; D possibly corresponds to TRBD2 (5 bases). The CDR3 extends over 13 amino acids. The germline V and J ends were trimmed by 4 bases and 5 bases, with 10 bases remaining between them. Germline CDR1 is SEHNR and CDR2 is FQNEAQ (reference sequence). CDR3 sequence: CASSSGTRDTQYF. The CDR3, as DNA: TGTGCCAGCAGCTCAGGTACTAGAGATACGCAGTATTTT.

V gene TRBV7-8 combines with J gene TRBJ1-1; no definite D call. The CDR3 runs to 12 residues. Looked up from germline, CDR1 is SGHVS and CDR2 is FQNEAQ. Trimming removed 3 bases from V and 5 bases from J, with 7 bases in between. Here the CDR3 reads CASSFGSTEAFF. The CDR3 bases are TGTGCCAGCAGCTTTGGTTCGACTGAAGCTTTCTTT.

This chain joins TRBV11-3 and TRBJ2-3; tentative D call: TRBD1 (5 bases). The CDR3 is 14 amino acids. Germline lookup yields CDR1 SGHNT and CDR2 YENEEA. Trimming stripped 5 bases from V and 0 bases from J, with 9 bases between. CDR3 in DNA: TGTGCCAGCAGCGCGCAGGGAAGCACAGATACGCAGTATTTT. This sequence encodes CASSAQGSTDTQYF.

This rearrangement joins TRBV7-9 to TRBJ2-1; D gene unclear. The V gene's germline CDR1 is SEHNR and CDR2 FQNEAQ (reference sequence). With 1 base removed from V and 0 bases from J, the gap between germline ends came to 4 bases. CDR3 size: 14 residues. CDR3 coding DNA: TGTGCCAGCAGCTTAGGGAGCTCCTACAATGAGCAGTTCTTC. It is translated as CASSLGSSYNEQFF.

The chain is built from TRBV19 and TRBJ1-1, with D maybe TRBD1 (5 bases). This CDR3 region has 13 residues. V shed 4 bases and J shed 0 bases, with 6 bases lying between them. From germline, CDR1 is LNHDA and CDR2 SQIVND (reference sequence). CDR3 sequence: CASSKTVNTEAFF. CDR3 bases: TGTGCCAGTAGTAAGACAGTGAACACTGAAGCTTTCTTT.

CDR3 coding DNA: TGTGCCAGCAGTTTAACAGGGGCCGATGGCTACACCTTC. Translating gives CASSLTGADGYTF. This sequence joins TRBV6-6 and TRBJ1-2, with 7 positions matching TRBD1. V gave up 4 bases and J gave up 6 bases; unmatched junction bases: 5. Germline V gene sequence: CDR1 MNHNY, CDR2 SVGAGI (reference sequence). The CDR3 runs to 13 residues.

The chain combines TRBV5-5 with TRBJ2-1, with no clear D. V lost 3 bases to trimming and J lost 0 bases, with 13 bases between them. CDR1 is SGHKS, CDR2 YYEKEE, per germline (reference sequence). The CDR3 loop spans 16 amino acids. The CDR3 DNA reads TGTGCCAGCAGCTATGAAGCTTGGAACTCCTACAATGAGCAGTTCTTC. Its translation: CASSYEAWNSYNEQFF.

The V call is TRBV6-5, the J call TRBJ2-7; the match to TRBD1 covers 11 bases. This CDR3 has 15 residues. Germline V gene sequence: CDR1 MNHEY, CDR2 SVGAGI. Unmatched junction bases numbered 8, after V lost 7 bases and J lost 3 bases. The chain's CDR3 is CASMARDRGIYEQYF. For the CDR3, the DNA is TGTGCCAGCATGGCCCGGGACAGGGGGATCTACGAGCAGTACTTC.

The chain uses TRBV30 and TRBJ1-2, with D possibly matching TRBD1 (5 bases). Looked up from germline, CDR1 is GTSNPN and CDR2 is SVGIG (reference sequence). The CDR3 length is 12 residues. V lost 4 bases and J 8 bases, leaving 14 bases between the germline ends. The CDR3 loop reads CAWTQAGVGYTF. CDR3 in DNA: TGTGCCTGGACCCAGGCGGGGGTAGGCTACACCTTC.

This clone appeared a few times. The chain combines TRBV6-5 with TRBJ1-1; D not certain. The V gene lost 2 bases and the J gene lost 4 bases, with 11 bases spanning the gap. This CDR3 has 14 amino acids. CDR1 and CDR2 from the germline V gene are MNHEY and SVGAGI. CDR3 coding DNA: TGTGCCAGCAGTTACCAGCAGGTCGGCACTGAAGCTTTCTTT. Amino acids: CASSYQQVGTEAFF.

This chain links TRBV27 with TRBJ2-7, with D maybe TRBD1 (5 bases). V dropped 4 bases and J dropped 3 bases, with 13 bases sitting between them. The germline V gene encodes CDR1 MNHEY and CDR2 SMNVEV (reference sequence). CDR3 length: 14 residues. The CDR3 spells CASSYRGSIYEQYF. The CDR3 DNA is TGTGCCAGCAGTTATAGGGGTTCTATCTACGAGCAGTACTTC.

This clone has only a few counts. V is TRBV5-1 and J is TRBJ2-7, with TRBD1 identical over 10 bases. The CDR3 has 14 residues. CDR1 and CDR2 from the germline V gene are SGHRS and YFSETQ. After removal of 6 bases from V and 6 bases from J, the junction contained 9 bases not matched to a gene. The CDR3 spells CASNRDRGFSEQYF. The CDR3 region has the DNA TGCGCCAGCAATCGGGACAGGGGATTCTCCGAGCAGTACTTC.

V is TRBV28 and J is TRBJ2-1; D uncertain. V lost 6 bases and J lost 8, with 20 bases in between. CDR3 length equals 15 residues. Germline V CDR1 and CDR2: MDHEN, SYDVKM. CDR3 sequence (DNA): TGTGCCAGCAGGTCGCCGTCTATGACAAGGGATGAGCAGTTCTTC. Translated: CASRSPSMTRDEQFF.

Details on this clone: The CDR3 carries no conserved terminal phenylalanine or tryptophan, so it likely arises from a read error. The DNA is omitted, as the CDR3 cannot be located on it reliably, and the CDR3 follows TCRdb's listing. V gene TRBV5-1 combines with J gene TRBJ2-7; the D call TRBD1 from the table was never checked on the DNA. Germline V gene lookup returns CDR1 SGHRS and CDR2 YFSETQ. The CDR3 region is 11 residues in length, termini included. This chain's CDR3 is CATKTGGGLAP.

The V gene is TRBV25-1, the J gene TRBJ2-1; 14 positions agree with TRBD2. V was pared by 5 bases and J by 8 bases, with 11 bases of the junction left unmatched. Germline V gives CDR1 MGHDK, CDR2 SYGVNS. This CDR3 is built from 17 residues. CDR3 nucleotides: TGTGCCAGCAGTCTTCCCCGACTAGCGGGGGGGCCCGATGAGCAGTTCTTC. Protein product: CASSLPRLAGGPDEQFF.

V and J are TRBV28 and TRBJ1-2; D remains unclear. Per germline, CDR1 MDHEN and CDR2 SYDVKM. The V gene lost 2 bases and the J gene lost 4 bases, with 5 bases spanning the gap. CDR3 size: 12 residues. For the CDR3, the DNA is TGTGCCAGCAGTTTAGGCAGCTATGGCTACACCTTC. It is translated as CASSLGSYGYTF.

The chain uses TRBV28 and TRBJ1-5; TRBD1 is a possible D gene (5 bases). Germline V gives CDR1 MDHEN, CDR2 SYDVKM. The CDR3 totals 15 residues. V shed 5 bases and J shed 5 bases, with 16 bases lying between them. The CDR3 reads CASSLGEGTDQPQHF. CDR3 DNA: TGTGCCAGCAGTCTAGGGGAAGGAACGGATCAGCCCCAGCATTTT.

The V call is TRBV11-3, the J call TRBJ2-2; D call uncertain. This CDR3 has 14 residues. The ends were cut back, 5 bases at V and 5 bases at J, with 12 bases in the middle. Germline-derived CDR1 and CDR2 are SGHNT and YENEEA. CDR3: CASSPPLNTGELFF. In DNA, the CDR3 is TGTGCCAGCAGCCCCCCTCTGAATACCGGGGAGCTGTTTTTT.